This T cell receptor (beta chain) was recorded in a study of blood T cell repertoires in COVID-19. For the study at large: The analysed material was cDNA or gDNA that came from T cells, B-cell-depleted T cells, or PBMCs.

Concerning this clone: In the same sample, other DNA sequences code for this CDR3.

V was clipped by 0 bases and J by 0 bases; unmatched bases: 1. The germline gives CDR1 SGHRS, CDR2 YFSETQ. The CDR3 runs 16 residues. Original processing notes: Reference gene primers were amplified, and this amplification served to estimate nucleated cell counts. Using immunoSEQ multiplex PCR, the repertoire was profiled, and TCRdb retains in-frame clones only, with some absent. Clone size and the V and J calls come from that table; the DNA yielded D and trimming. The table lists 200,000 or so clones, less than 90% of them singletons. The J gene is TRBJ2-2, the V gene TRBV5-1, with 8 bases that match TRBD1. The clonotype comes from a man between 65 and 85 years old with acute or convalescent COVID-19. Material for sequencing was peripheral blood. DNA for the CDR3: TGCGCCAGCAGCTTGGACAGGGGGGCGAACACCGGGGAGCTGTTTTTT. Translated, it gives CASSLDRGANTGELFF.